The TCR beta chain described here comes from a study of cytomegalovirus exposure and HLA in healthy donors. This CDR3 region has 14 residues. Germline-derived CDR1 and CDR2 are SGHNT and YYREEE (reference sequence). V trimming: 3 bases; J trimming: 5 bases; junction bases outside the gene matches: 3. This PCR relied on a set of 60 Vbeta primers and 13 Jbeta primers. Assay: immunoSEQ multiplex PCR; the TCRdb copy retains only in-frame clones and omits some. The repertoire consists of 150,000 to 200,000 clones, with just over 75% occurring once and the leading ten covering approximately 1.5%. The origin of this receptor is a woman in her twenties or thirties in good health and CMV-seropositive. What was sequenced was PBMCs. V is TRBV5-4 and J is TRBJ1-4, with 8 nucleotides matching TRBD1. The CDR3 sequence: CASSWDRMNEKLFF. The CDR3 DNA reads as TGTGCCAGCAGCTGGGACAGGATGAATGAAAAACTGTTTTTT.